The TCR beta chain under discussion was sequenced for a study of naive and memory T cell subsets. Findings and caveats of the study: In naive cells, over 95% of TCR sequences were seen only once. RNA-based TCR counts may shift with T cell activation and differentiation.

As regards this clonotype: Antigen: not known.

With 7 bases removed from V and 4 bases from J, the gap between germline ends came to 15 bases. The CDR3 extends over 14 amino acids. Germline CDR1 is SGHNT and CDR2 is YYREEE (reference sequence). The beta constant-region primer was an equimolar mix of two oligonucleotides covering TRBC1 and TRBC2. In TCRdb, the UMI-ligation and nested PCR reads were re-called with MiXCR into one record per CDR3 protein. Of 32,000 or so distinct CDR3 sequences listed, about an eighth are singletons. This TCR was recovered from a human donor in good health. The chain has TRBV5-4 and TRBJ2-1; D might be TRBD1 (6 bases). The source material was effector memory CD4+ T cells from blood. Subset reported: effector memory, CD45RA- CD27-. CDR3 in amino acids: CASVNRDGYNEQFF. Here the CDR3 DNA reads TGTGCCAGCGTCAACAGGGACGGGTACAATGAGCAGTTCTTC.